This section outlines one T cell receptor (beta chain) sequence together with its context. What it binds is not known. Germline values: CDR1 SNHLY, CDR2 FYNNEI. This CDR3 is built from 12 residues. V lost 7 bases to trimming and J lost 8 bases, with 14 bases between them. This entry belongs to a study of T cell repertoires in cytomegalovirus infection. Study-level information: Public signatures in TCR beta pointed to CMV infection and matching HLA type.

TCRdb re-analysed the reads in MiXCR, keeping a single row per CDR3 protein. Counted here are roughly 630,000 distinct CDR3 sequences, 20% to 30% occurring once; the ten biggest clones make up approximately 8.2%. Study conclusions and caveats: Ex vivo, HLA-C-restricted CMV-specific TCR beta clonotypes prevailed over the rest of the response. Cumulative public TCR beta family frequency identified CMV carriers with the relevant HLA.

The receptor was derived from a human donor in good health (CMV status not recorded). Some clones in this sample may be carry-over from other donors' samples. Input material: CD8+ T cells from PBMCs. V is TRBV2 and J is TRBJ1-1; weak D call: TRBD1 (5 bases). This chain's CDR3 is CASIEGRGEAFF. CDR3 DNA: TGTGCCAGCATTGAGGGACGGGGAGAAGCTTTCTTT.